This TCR beta chain stems from a study of control samples from healthy donors and cancer patients. Here immunoSEQ multiplex PCR was the method, and the copy in TCRdb shows in-frame clones only, minus some. This sample has 120,000 to 150,000 clones, with about 89% found just once. This CDR3 spans 15 amino acids. The V end lost 0 bases, the J end lost 0 bases, and 8 bases lay between the germline ends. Germline lookup yields CDR1 LGHNA and CDR2 YNFKEQ. The chain has TRBV4-2 and TRBJ1-2; a possible D gene is TRBD1 (6 bases). The origin of this receptor is a man aged 18 to 29 in good health. The sample was blood. CDR3 nucleotide sequence: TGTGCCAGCAGCCAAGATGGGGGCACTAACTATGGCTACACCTTC. Translation: CASSQDGGTNYGYTF.